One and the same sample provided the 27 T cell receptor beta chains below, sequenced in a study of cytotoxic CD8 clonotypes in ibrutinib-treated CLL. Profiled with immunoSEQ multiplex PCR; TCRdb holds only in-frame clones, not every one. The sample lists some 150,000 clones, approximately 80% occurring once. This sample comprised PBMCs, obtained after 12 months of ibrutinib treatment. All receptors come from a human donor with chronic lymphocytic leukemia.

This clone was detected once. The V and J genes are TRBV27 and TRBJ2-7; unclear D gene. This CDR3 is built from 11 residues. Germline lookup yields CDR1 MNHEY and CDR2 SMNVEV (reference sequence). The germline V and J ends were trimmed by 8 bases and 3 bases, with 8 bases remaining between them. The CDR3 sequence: CASRKHYEQYF. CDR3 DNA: TGTGCCAGCCGAAAGCACTACGAGCAGTACTTC.

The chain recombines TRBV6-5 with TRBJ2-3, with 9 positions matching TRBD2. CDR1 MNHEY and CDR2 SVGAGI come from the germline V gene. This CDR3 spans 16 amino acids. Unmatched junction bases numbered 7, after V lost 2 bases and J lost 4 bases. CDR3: CASSYVRGGLADTQYF. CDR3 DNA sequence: TGTGCCAGCAGTTACGTGCGGGGGGGCCTCGCAGATACGCAGTATTTT.

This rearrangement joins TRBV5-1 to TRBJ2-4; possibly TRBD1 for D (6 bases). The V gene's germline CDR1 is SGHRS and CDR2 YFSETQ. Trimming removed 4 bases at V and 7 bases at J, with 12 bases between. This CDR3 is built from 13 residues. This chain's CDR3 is CASSQPGHNIQYF. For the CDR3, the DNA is TGCGCCAGCAGCCAACCGGGACATAACATTCAGTACTTC. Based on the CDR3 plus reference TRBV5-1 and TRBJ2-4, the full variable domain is KAGVTQTPRYLIKTRGQQVTLSCSPISGHRSVSWYQQTPGQGLQFLFEYFSETQRNKGNFPGRFSGRQFSNSRSEMNVSTLELGDSALYLCASSQPGHNIQYFGAGTRLSVL.

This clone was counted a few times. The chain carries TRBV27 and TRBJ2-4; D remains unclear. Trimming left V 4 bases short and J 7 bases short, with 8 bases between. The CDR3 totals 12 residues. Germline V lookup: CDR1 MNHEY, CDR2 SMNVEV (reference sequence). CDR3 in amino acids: CASSSQGNIQYF. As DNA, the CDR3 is TGTGCCAGCAGTTCCCAAGGGAACATTCAGTACTTC.

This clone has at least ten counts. The CDR3 DNA is TGTGCCAGCAGCCAACTTCAGGGGGCCAAGGGAGGCTACACCTTC. Amino acid sequence: CASSQLQGAKGGYTF. The V and J genes are TRBV4-2 and TRBJ1-2; 8 bases fit TRBD1. CDR1 LGHNA and CDR2 YNFKEQ come from the germline V gene. The V gene end was trimmed by 2 bases and the J gene end by 8 bases; junction bases not matched to a gene: 10. The CDR3 has 15 amino acids.

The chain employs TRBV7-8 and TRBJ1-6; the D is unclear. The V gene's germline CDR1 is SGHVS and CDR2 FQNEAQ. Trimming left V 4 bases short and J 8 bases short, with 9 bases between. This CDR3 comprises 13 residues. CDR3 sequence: CASSSGSHSPLHF. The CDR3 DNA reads TGTGCCAGCAGCTCGGGCTCTCATTCACCCCTCCACTTT. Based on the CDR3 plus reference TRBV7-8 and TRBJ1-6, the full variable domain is GAGVSQSPRYKVAKRGQDVALRCDPISGHVSLFWYQQALGQGPEFLTYFQNEAQLDKSGLPSDRFFAERPEGSVSTLKIQRTQQEDSAVYLCASSSGSHSPLHFGNGTRLTVT.

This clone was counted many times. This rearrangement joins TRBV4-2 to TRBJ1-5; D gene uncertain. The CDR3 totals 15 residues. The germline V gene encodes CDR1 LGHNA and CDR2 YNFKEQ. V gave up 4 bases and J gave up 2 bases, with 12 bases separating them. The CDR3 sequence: CASSPEGYGNQPQHF. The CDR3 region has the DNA TGTGCCAGCAGCCCGGAGGGTTATGGCAATCAGCCCCAGCATTTT.

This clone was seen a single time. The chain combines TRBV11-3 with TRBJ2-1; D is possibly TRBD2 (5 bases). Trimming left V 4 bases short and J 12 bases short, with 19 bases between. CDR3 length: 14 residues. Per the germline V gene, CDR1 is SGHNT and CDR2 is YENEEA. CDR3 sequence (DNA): TGTGCCAGCAGCTCCCGGGATTGGGCTTTTGTGCAGTTCTTC. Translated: CASSSRDWAFVQFF. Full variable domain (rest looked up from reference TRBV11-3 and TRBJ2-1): EAGVVQSPRYKIIEKKQPVAFWCNPISGHNTLYWYLQNLGQGPELLIRYENEEAVDDSQLPKDRFSAERLKGVDSTLKIQPAELGDSAVYLCASSSRDWAFVQFFGPGTRLTVL.

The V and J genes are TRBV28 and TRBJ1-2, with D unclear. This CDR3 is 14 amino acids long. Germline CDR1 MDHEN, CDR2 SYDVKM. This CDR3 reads CASLGGSSNYGYTF. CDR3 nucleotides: TGTGCTTCCCTAGGTGGTAGCTCTAACTATGGCTACACCTTC.

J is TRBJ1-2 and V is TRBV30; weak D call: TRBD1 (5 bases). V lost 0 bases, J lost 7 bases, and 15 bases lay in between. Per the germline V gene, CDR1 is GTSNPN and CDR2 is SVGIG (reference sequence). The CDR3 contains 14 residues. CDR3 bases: TGTGCCTGGAGTGTACTTAGTGGGGGTACTGGCTACACCTTC. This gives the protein CAWSVLSGGTGYTF. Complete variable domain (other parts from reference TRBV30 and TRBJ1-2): SQTIHQWPATLVQPVGSPLSLECTVEGTSNPNLYWYRQAAGRGLQLLFYSVGIGQISSEVPQNLSASRPQDRQFILSSKKLLLSDSGFYLCAWSVLSGGTGYTFGSGTRLTVV.

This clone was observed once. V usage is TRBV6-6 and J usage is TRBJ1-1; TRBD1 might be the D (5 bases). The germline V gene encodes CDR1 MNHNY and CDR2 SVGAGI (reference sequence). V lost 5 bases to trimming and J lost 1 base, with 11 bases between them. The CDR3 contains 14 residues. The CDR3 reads CASSTTGQNTEAFF. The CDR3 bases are TGTGCCAGCAGTACCACAGGTCAGAACACTGAAGCTTTCTTT.

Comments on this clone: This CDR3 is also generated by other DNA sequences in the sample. The DNA for the CDR3 is TGTGCCTGGTCGGGGGGCACTGGAAACACCATATATTTT. Translating it yields CAWSGGTGNTIYF. The chain combines TRBV30 with TRBJ1-3; perhaps TRBD1 as D (6 bases). Germline V gives CDR1 GTSNPN, CDR2 SVGIG (reference sequence). Trimming removed 5 bases at V and 2 bases at J, with 10 bases between. The CDR3 is made up of 13 amino acids.

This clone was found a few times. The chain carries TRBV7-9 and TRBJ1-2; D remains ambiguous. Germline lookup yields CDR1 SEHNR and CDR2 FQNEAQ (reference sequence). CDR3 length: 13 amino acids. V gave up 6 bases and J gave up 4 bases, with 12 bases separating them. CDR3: CASSLHNLYGYTF. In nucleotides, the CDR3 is TGTGCCAGCAGTCTCCATAACCTCTATGGCTACACCTTC.

CDR3 bases: TGTGCCAGCTCACCAGGAAACACCATATATTTT. This encodes CASSPGNTIYF. V usage is TRBV18 and J usage is TRBJ1-3; unclear D gene. CDR3 length: 11 residues. Trimming pared 2 bases from V and 4 bases from J, leaving 0 bases between. Germline assignment: CDR1 KGHSH and CDR2 LQKENI.

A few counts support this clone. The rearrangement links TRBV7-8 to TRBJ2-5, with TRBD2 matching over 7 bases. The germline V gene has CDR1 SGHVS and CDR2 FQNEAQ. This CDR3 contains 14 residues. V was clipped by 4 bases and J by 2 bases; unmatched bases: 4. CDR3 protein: CASSSIGGQETQYF. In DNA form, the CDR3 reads TGTGCCAGCAGCTCAATCGGGGGGCAAGAGACCCAGTACTTC.

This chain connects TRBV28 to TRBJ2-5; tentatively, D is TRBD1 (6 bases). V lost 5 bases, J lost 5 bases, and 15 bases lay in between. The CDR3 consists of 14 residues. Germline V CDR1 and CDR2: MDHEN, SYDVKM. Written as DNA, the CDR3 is TGTGCCAGCAGTAAAATCAGGGGTGCGGAGACCCAGTACTTC. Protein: CASSKIRGAETQYF.

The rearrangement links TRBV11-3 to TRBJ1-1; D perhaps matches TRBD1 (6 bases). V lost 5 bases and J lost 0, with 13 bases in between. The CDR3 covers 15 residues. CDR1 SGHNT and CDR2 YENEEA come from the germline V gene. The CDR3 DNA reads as TGTGCCAGCAGCCAATGGACAGACATGAACACTGAAGCTTTCTTT. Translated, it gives CASSQWTDMNTEAFF.

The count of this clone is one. The CDR3, as DNA: TGTGCCACCAACAGGGGGGAAGAGACCCAGTACTTC. Protein: CATNRGEETQYF. V gene TRBV10-3 combines with J gene TRBJ2-5; 8 nucleotides agree with TRBD1. This CDR3 is built from 12 residues. Trimming at V came to 10 bases and at J to 3 bases, leaving 4 bases not matched to a gene. Germline lookup yields CDR1 ENHRY and CDR2 SYGVKD.

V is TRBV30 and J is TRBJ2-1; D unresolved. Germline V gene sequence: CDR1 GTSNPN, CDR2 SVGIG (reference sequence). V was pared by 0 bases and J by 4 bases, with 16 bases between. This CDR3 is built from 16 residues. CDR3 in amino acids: CAWSVAGPTNYNEQFF. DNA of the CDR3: TGTGCCTGGAGTGTCGCCGGCCCTACGAATTACAATGAGCAGTTCTTC.

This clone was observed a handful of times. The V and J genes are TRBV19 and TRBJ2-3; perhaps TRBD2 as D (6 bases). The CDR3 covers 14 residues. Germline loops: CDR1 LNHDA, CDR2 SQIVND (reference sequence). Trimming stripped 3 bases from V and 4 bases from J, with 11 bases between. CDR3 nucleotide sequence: TGTGCCAGTAGTATGGGGGGTTGGCCAGATACGCAGTATTTT. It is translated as CASSMGGWPDTQYF.

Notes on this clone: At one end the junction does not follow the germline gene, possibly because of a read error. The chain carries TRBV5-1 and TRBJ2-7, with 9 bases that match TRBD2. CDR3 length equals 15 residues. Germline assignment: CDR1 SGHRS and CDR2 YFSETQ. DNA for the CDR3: TGCGCCAGCAGCAACCGTGCGGGAGGGCCCTATGAGCAGTACTTC. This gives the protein CASSNRAGGPYEQYF.

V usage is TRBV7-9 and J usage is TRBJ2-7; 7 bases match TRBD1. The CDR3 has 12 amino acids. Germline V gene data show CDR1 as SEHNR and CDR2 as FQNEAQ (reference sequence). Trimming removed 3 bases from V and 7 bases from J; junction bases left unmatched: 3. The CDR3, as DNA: TGTGCCAGCAGCTTGCTCAGGGGGGAGCAGTACTTC. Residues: CASSLLRGEQYF.

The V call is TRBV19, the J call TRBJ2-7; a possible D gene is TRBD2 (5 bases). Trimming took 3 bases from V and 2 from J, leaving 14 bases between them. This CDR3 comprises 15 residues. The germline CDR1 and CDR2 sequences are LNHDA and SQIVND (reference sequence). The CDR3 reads CASSMQQRNPYEQYF. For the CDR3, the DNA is TGTGCCAGTAGTATGCAGCAGCGGAATCCCTACGAGCAGTACTTC.

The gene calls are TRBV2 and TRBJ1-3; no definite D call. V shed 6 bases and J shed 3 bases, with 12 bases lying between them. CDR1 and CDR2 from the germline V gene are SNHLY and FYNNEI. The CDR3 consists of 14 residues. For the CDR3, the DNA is TGTGCCAGCAGACCGGGCGACCTTGGAAACACCATATATTTT. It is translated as CASRPGDLGNTIYF. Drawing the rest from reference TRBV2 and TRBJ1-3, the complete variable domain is EPEVTQTPSHQVTQMGQEVILRCVPISNHLYFYWYRQILGQKVEFLVSFYNNEISEKSEIFDDQFSVERPDGSNFTLKIRSTKLEDSAMYFCASRPGDLGNTIYFGEGSWLTVV.

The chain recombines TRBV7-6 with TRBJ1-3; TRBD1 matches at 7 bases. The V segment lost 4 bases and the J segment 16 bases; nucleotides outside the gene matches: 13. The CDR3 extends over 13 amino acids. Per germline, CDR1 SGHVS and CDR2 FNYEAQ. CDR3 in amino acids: CASSYEGAPTIYF. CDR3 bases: TGTGCCAGCAGCTATGAGGGGGCTCCGACGATTTATTTT. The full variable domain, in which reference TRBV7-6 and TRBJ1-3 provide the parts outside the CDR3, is GAGVSQSPRYKVTKRGQDVALRCDPISGHVSLYWYRQALGQGPEFLTYFNYEAQQDKSGLPNDRFSAERPEGSISTLTIQRTEQRDSAMYRCASSYEGAPTIYFGEGSWLTVV.

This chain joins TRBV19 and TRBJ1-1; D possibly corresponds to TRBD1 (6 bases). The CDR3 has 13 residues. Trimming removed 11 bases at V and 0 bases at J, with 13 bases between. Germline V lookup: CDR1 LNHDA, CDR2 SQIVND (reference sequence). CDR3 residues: CACRRTVNTEAFF. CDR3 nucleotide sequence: TGTGCCTGCCGTCGGACAGTGAACACTGAAGCTTTCTTT.

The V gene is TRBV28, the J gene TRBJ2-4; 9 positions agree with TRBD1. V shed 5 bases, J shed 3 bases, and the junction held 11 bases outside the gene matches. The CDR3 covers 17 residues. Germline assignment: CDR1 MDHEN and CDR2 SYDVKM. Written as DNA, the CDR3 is TGTGCCAGCAGTACCCGGACAGGGGATTTTGTCAAAAACATTCAGTACTTC. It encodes CASSTRTGDFVKNIQYF.